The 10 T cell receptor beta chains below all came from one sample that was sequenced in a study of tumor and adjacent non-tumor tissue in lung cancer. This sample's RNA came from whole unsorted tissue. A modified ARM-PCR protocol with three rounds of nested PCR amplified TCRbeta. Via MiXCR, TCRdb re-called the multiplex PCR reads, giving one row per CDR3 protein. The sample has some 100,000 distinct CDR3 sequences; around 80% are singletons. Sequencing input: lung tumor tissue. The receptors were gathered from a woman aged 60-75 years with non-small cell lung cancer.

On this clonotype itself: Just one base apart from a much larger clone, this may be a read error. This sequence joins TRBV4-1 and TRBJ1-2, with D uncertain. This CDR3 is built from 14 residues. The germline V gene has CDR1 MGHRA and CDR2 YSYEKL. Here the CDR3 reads CASRQDDYLEGYTF. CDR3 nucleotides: TGCGCCAGCAGGCAAGACGACTACCTGGAGGGCTACACCTTC.

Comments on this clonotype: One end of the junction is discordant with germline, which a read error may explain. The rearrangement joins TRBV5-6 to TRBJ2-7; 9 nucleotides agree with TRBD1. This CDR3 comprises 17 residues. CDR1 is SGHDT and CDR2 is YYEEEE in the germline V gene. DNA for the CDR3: TGTGCCAGCAGCCGGGGACAGGGCAACATAATATCCTACGGGCAGTACTTC. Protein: CASSRGQGNIISYGQYF.

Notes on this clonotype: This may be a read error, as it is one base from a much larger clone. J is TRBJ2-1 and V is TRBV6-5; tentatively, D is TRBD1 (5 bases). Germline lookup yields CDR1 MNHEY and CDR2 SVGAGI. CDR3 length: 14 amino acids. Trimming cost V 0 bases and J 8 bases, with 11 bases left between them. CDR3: CASSYSGHGYEQFF. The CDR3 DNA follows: TGTGCCAGCAGTTACTCCGGACATGGGTATGAGCAGTTCTTC.

The CDR3 region is CISNTGTSGANVLTF. In DNA form, the CDR3 reads TGTATCAGCAATACCGGTACCTCTGGGGCCAACGTCCTGACTTTC. V gene TRBV12-3 or TRBV12-4 combines with J gene TRBJ2-6; D is ambiguous. The CDR3 sequence is 15 residues long.

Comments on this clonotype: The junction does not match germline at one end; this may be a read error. CDR3 in amino acids: CASSPVRGGAGNIKYF. The CDR3 DNA reads as TGTGCCAGCAGTCCCGTCAGAGGGGGGGCAGGAAACATTAAGTACTTC. V and J are TRBV11-2 and TRBJ2-4; weak D call: TRBD2 (7 bases). The length of the CDR3 is 16 residues. Looked up from germline, CDR1 is SGHAT and CDR2 is FQNNGV.

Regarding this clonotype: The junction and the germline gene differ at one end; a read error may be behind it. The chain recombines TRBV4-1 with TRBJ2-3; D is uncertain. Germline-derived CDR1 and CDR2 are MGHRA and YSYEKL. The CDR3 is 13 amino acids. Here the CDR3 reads CATSQQYADMQYF. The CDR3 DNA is TGTGCCACTTCACAACAGTACGCAGATATGCAATATTTT.

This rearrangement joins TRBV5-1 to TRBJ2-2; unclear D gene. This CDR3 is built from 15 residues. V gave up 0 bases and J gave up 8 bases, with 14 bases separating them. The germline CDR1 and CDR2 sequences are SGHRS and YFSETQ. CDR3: CASSLADVVAGELFF. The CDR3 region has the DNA TGCGCCAGCAGCTTGGCAGATGTGGTGGCAGGGGAGCTGTTTTTT.

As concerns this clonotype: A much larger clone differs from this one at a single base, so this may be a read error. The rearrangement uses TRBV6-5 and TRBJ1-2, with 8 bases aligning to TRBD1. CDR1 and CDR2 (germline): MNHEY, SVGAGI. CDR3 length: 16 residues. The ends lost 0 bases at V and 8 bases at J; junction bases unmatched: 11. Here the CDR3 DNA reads TGTGCCAGCAGTTACTCGTCACAGGGGGAGGTTAAGGGCTACACCTTC. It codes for CASSYSSQGEVKGYTF.

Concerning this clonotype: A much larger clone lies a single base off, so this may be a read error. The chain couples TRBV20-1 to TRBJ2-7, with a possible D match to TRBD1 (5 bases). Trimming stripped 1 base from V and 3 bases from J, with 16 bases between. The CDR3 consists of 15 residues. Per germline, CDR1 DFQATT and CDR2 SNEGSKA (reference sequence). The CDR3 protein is CSARVGHGKSYEQYF. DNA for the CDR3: TGCAGTGCTAGAGTAGGACATGGTAAAAGCTACGAGCAGTACTTC.

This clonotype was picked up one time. CDR3 bases: TGTGCCAGCAGCTTACTATGGAGCTCCTACAATGAGCAGTTCTTC. Translated: CASSLLWSSYNEQFF. This sequence joins TRBV11-3 and TRBJ2-1, with no clear D. Trimming took 2 bases from V and 0 from J, leaving 8 bases between them. Germline CDR1 reads SGHNT; CDR2 reads YENEEA. The CDR3 is 15 residues long.